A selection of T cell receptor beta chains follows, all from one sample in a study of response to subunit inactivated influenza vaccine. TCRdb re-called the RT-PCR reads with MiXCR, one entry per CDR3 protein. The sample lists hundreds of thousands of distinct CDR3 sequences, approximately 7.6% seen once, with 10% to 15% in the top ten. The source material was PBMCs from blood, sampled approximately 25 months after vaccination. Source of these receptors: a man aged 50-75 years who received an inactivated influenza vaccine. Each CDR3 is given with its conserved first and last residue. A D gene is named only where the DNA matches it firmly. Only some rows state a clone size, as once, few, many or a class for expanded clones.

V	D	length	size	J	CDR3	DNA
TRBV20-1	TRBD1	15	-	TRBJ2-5	CSARDRDRGWETQYF	TGCAGTGCTAGAGATCGGGACAGGGGGTGGGAGACCCAGTACTTC
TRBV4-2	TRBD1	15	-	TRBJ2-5	CASSARTGVQETQYF	TGTGCCAGCAGCGCCAGGACAGGGGTCCAAGAGACCCAGTACTTC
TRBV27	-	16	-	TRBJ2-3	CASSLSGGVLTDTQYF	TGTGCCAGCAGTTTATCAGGCGGGGTGCTTACAGATACGCAGTATTTT
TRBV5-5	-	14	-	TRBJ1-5	CASSLGLPHQPQHF	TGTGCCAGCAGTTTGGGACTACCACATCAGCCCCAGCATTTT
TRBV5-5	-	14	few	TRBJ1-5	CASSLGYSNQPRHF	TGTGCCAGCAGCTTGGGATATAGCAATCAGCCCCGGCATTTT
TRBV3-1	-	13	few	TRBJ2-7	CASSQELSYEQYF	TGTGCCAGCAGCCAAGAGCTTAGCTACGAGCAGTACTTC
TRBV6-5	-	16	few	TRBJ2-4	CASSYSSQLAKNIQYF	TGTGCCAGCAGTTACTCTTCCCAATTAGCCAAAAACATTCAGTACTTC
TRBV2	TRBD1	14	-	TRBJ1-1	CASSEQDRVTEAFF	TGTGCCAGCAGTGAACAGGACAGGGTCACTGAAGCTTTCTTT
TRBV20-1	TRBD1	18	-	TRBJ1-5	CSARDSQGVGNGNQPQHF	TGCAGTGCTAGAGATAGCCAGGGGGTAGGAAATGGCAATCAGCCCCAGCATTTT
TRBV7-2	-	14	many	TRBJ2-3	CASSWVGGPDTQYF	TGTGCCAGCAGCTGGGTGGGCGGCCCAGATACGCAGTATTTT
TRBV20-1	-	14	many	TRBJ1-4	CSAATQRYNEKLFF	TGCAGTGCTGCTACACAGAGGTATAATGAAAAACTGTTTTTT
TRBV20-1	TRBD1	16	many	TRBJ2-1	CSARFPGQGIYNEQFF	TGCAGTGCCAGATTCCCGGGACAGGGAATCTACAATGAGCAGTTCTTC
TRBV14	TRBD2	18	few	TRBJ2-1	CASNRGGLAGQRGNEQFF	TGTGCCAGCAACCGGGGAGGACTAGCGGGTCAACGGGGCAATGAGCAGTTCTTC
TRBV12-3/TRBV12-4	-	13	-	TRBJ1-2	CASSFRGLSGYTF	TGTGCCAGCAGTTTTCGGGGGTTGAGTGGCTACACCTTC
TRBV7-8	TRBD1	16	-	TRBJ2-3	CASSTRDRGRPDTQYF	TGTGCCAGCAGCACCCGGGACAGGGGGCGCCCAGATACGCAGTATTTT